One T cell receptor (delta chain) is described in this entry. This clone turned up a few times. Its antigen is currently not known. A read error likely explains this, since a far larger clone differs by one base. This CDR3 is also generated by other DNA sequences in the sample. This sample was included in a study of γδ T cells in repeated Plasmodium falciparum infection (dated by TCRdb to the early 2020s). General notes on the study: The natural-infection arm enrolled Malian children exposed to intense seasonal malaria transmission, compared against age and gender matched Australian children. Four or five malaria-naive U.S. adults underwent four controlled human malaria infections by bites from P. falciparum NF54-infected Anopheles stephensi mosquitoes over approximately 640 days. Samples were collected from controlled-infection subjects at baseline, immediately before selected infections, and 21 days after each infection. Malian gammadelta TCR repertoires were analysed cross-sectionally during no-transmission periods and longitudinally across acute febrile malaria episodes. Using both natural infection in Mali and controlled human malaria infection, the study looked at the way repeated Plasmodium falciparum infection shapes the human gammadelta T cell repertoire.

For bulk TCR repertoire analysis, Vgamma9/Vdelta2+ and Vdelta2-negative gammadelta T cell populations were isolated by flow sorting from peripheral blood mononuclear cells. Its CDR3 holds 18 amino acids, cysteine through phenylalanine. Here the CDR3 DNA is all that survives: 54 bases in frame from base 1. The germline V gene gives CDR1 as TSWWSYY and CDR2 as QGS. On the study overall, not on this receptor specifically: The controlled-infection cohort was small, limiting analysis of inter-individual variability in gammadelta T cell responses. In Vdelta2-negative, largely Vdelta1+, gammadelta TCR repertoires, repeated controlled infections appeared to drive waves of new clonotype selection. The Malian cohort was drawn from a small rural village made up mostly of one ethnic group, which limits generalizability. Compared with Australian children, Malian children appeared to have Vdelta2-negative gammadelta TCR repertoires that were more clonally expanded, less diverse and less shared. Vgamma9/Vdelta2+ TCR repertoires showed a highly stable polyclonal repertoire over time and infection, with many inter-individual overlapping TCRgamma sequences.

The protocol used for the library was multiplex PCR. For sequencing, an Illumina MiSeq was employed. Each sorted gammadelta T cell sample was sequenced for both the TCR gamma (TRG) and TCR delta (TRD) chains. In the paper's pipeline: Repertoire analyses included clonotype tree plots, accumulated frequency of the top 20 clonotypes, diversity index (DI) and D75 metrics. TCRdb reanalyzed the public reads with the CATT caller, and identical DNA sequences were merged afterwards. TCRdb assigned the V and J calls; the authors' analysis was not used. Present in this sample are 50,000 or so delta-chain clones, over 1.5% of which were seen just once. Of the sample, roughly 8.6% is held by the ten largest clones.

In this chain, TRDV1 is recombined with TRDJ1, and 7 bases in between align with TRDD3. The J gene, missing from TCRdb, was assigned here through DNA to germline matching. The TCR sequence derives from a pool of human donors (malaria-infected and uninfected, not separated). Sequencing was done on a sample of gamma-delta T cells from blood. The sequence in DNA is TGTGCCCTTGGGGAACTCTCCCACCTGGGGGGATACACCGATAAACTCATCTTT. The encoded protein is CALGELSHLGGYTDKLIF.